This T cell receptor (beta chain) comes out of a study of blood T cell repertoires in COVID-19. Study-level background: Samples came from the United States, Italy and Spain, spanning acute and convalescent COVID-19. Sample material is recorded as cDNA or gDNA derived from T cells, B-cell-depleted T cells, or PBMCs.

In the study's own analysis: Reference gene primer amplification yielded estimated nucleated cell counts. TCRdb's copy holds only in-frame clones and misses some; the assay was immunoSEQ multiplex PCR. V and J calls and clone size are as listed in that table; D and trimming were resolved from the DNA. This table has roughly 120,000 clones, approximately 70% appearing once. After removal of 2 bases from V and 3 bases from J, the junction contained 14 bases not matched to a gene. Per the germline V gene, CDR1 is SGDLS and CDR2 is YYNGEE. This CDR3 region has 20 residues. The V call is TRBV9, the J call TRBJ2-1, with TRBD2 identical over 13 bases. The source is a woman aged 55-69 years with acute or convalescent COVID-19. The sample comprised peripheral blood. The CDR3 here is CASSVSETSGGPLDYNEQFF. The CDR3 DNA reads TGTGCCAGCAGCGTTTCCGAGACTAGCGGGGGGCCACTTGACTACAATGAGCAGTTCTTC.